These 23 T cell receptor beta chains were sequenced from one sample in a study of shared clonotypes between healthy human individuals. The protocol was immunoSEQ multiplex PCR, while the TCRdb copy is restricted to in-frame clones and leaves out a portion. The data show 200,000 to 250,000 clones, under 80% seen once. Sequencing was done on a sample of memory CD4+ T cells sorted from blood. Subset: CD45RA-negative fraction. The source of these receptors is a man aged 25-45 years in good health.

This rearrangement joins TRBV28 to TRBJ2-3; 7 positions match TRBD1. J gave up 5 bases and V 8 bases, and 19 bases lay outside the gene matches. CDR1 is MDHEN, CDR2 SYDVKM, per germline. The length of the CDR3 is 17 residues. CDR3 nucleotides: TGTGCCAGCGGGCGGACAGGCCCCAAAAGGACCCGAGATACGCAGTATTTT. Translating gives CASGRTGPKRTRDTQYF.

Only a few counts were recorded for this clone. The chain links TRBV7-2 to TRBJ1-2; D not certain. The V end was cut by 3 bases, the J end by 6 bases, with 11 bases between. CDR3 length: 13 amino acids. Per germline, CDR1 SGHTA and CDR2 FQGNSA. CDR3 nucleotides: TGTGCCAGCAGCTTTCTTGGTACGGATGGCTACACCTTC. It codes for CASSFLGTDGYTF. The whole variable domain, remainder taken from reference TRBV7-2 and TRBJ1-2, is GAGVSQSPSNKVTEKGKDVELRCDPISGHTALYWYRQSLGQGLEFLIYFQGNSAPDKSGLPSDRFSAERTGGSVSTLTIQRTQQEDSAVYLCASSFLGTDGYTFGSGTRLTVV.

The chain carries TRBV11-2 and TRBJ2-3; TRBD2 matches 7 bases. V lost 5 bases and J lost 6; bases outside the gene matches: 5. Germline V gene data show CDR1 as SGHAT and CDR2 as FQNNGV. The CDR3 is 13 amino acids. This CDR3 is CASSPGGWDTQYF. CDR3 sequence (DNA): TGTGCCAGCAGCCCGGGAGGTTGGGATACGCAGTATTTT.

This clone was counted between two and nine times. The rearrangement joins TRBV27 to TRBJ2-7; 7 nucleotides agree with TRBD1. Germline CDR1 MNHEY, CDR2 SMNVEV (reference sequence). The CDR3 has 14 amino acids. The V gene end was trimmed by 3 bases and the J gene end by 2 bases; junction bases not matched to a gene: 4. The CDR3 loop is CASSLGTDPYEQYF. CDR3 DNA: TGTGCCAGCAGTTTGGGGACAGACCCCTACGAGCAGTACTTC.

This clone has just a few counts. The rearrangement uses TRBV5-6 and TRBJ2-1; D unclear. CDR3 length: 14 residues. V dropped 5 bases and J dropped 6 bases, with 15 bases sitting between them. CDR1 and CDR2 (germline): SGHDT, YYEEEE. The CDR3: CASSSLGFGNEQFF. For the CDR3, the DNA is TGTGCCAGCAGTAGCTTGGGCTTTGGCAATGAGCAGTTCTTC.

The V gene is TRBV18, the J gene TRBJ2-5; a weak D match, TRBD2 (6 bases). The CDR3 extends over 14 amino acids. Germline V gene lookup returns CDR1 KGHSH and CDR2 LQKENI. Deletions cut 0 bases from V and 5 bases from J, with 10 bases between. The CDR3 spells CASSPPGLPETQYF. In nucleotides, the CDR3 is TGTGCCAGCTCACCACCGGGACTTCCGGAGACCCAGTACTTC.

The chain links TRBV5-6 to TRBJ2-5; D gene ambiguous. Per germline, CDR1 SGHDT and CDR2 YYEEEE. V was trimmed by 0 bases and J by 5 bases, leaving 17 bases between them. The CDR3 runs to 16 residues. In DNA form, the CDR3 reads TGTGCCAGCAGCTTGGAAGGCTTGGGGTTCGGGGAGACCCAGTACTTC. Encoded protein: CASSLEGLGFGETQYF.

This clone showed up just once. This chain uses TRBV19 with TRBJ2-1; weak D call: TRBD2 (6 bases). The CDR3 totals 16 residues. CDR1 LNHDA and CDR2 SQIVND come from the germline V gene (reference sequence). The germline V and J ends were trimmed by 6 bases and 6 bases, with 21 bases remaining between them. CDR3 bases: TGTGCCAGTAGCCAGCCTTCTAGCGATGGTGGCAATGAGCAGTTCTTC. It is translated as CASSQPSSDGGNEQFF.

The rearrangement joins TRBV10-3 to TRBJ2-1, with TRBD2 identical over 7 bases. Germline-derived CDR1 and CDR2 are ENHRY and SYGVKD. CDR3 length equals 14 residues. J was trimmed by 8 bases and V by 6 bases; bases with no gene match: 10. DNA for the CDR3: TGTGCCATCAGGACCGCCGTGGGGGGGGATGAGCAGTTCTTC. Encoded protein: CAIRTAVGGDEQFF.

The J gene is TRBJ2-3, the V gene TRBV19; D tentatively reads TRBD1 or TRBD2 (5 bases each). The germline V and J ends were trimmed by 8 bases and 3 bases, with 15 bases remaining between them. Germline V gene lookup returns CDR1 LNHDA and CDR2 SQIVND (reference sequence). The CDR3 sequence is 14 residues long. The CDR3 nucleotides read TGTGCCAGTTCCCTCCAAGGGGAGACAGATACGCAGTATTTT. Protein sequence: CASSLQGETDTQYF.

The chain recombines TRBV19 with TRBJ2-1; 11 bases are shared with TRBD2. This CDR3 spans 15 amino acids. Germline trimming cut 5 bases from V and 7 bases from J; bases unmatched to any gene: 7. Germline values: CDR1 LNHDA, CDR2 SQIVND (reference sequence). The CDR3 nucleotides read TGTGCCAGTAGTGCCGTGGGACTAGCGGAAAATGAGCAGTTCTTC. It encodes CASSAVGLAENEQFF.

This clone was counted a few times. V and J are TRBV28 and TRBJ2-2; weak D call: TRBD1 (5 bases). V shed 2 bases and J shed 6 bases, with 16 bases lying between them. The CDR3 is made up of 16 amino acids. CDR1 is MDHEN, CDR2 SYDVKM, per germline. The CDR3 DNA reads TGTGCCAGCAGTTTAAGGACCCCAGGGCGGTCCGGGGAGCTGTTTTTT. Amino acids: CASSLRTPGRSGELFF.

This rearrangement joins TRBV30 to TRBJ2-3, with 12 bases identical to TRBD2. The J segment lost 9 bases and the V segment lost 2 bases, leaving 12 bases of the junction unmatched. This CDR3 spans 16 amino acids. Germline-derived CDR1 and CDR2 are GTSNPN and SVGIG (reference sequence). The CDR3 nucleotides read TGTGCCTGGAGTCCGACCCTAGCGGGAGGGCTTGGGACGCAGTATTTT. Amino acid sequence: CAWSPTLAGGLGTQYF.

This chain links TRBV9 with TRBJ2-2; D gene unclear. The CDR3 has 15 residues. The germline V gene encodes CDR1 SGDLS and CDR2 YYNGEE. Trimming stripped 2 bases from V and 5 bases from J, with 13 bases between. CDR3 DNA sequence: TGTGCCAGCAGCGTTGCTACCGACCCGACCGGGGAGCTGTTTTTT. It codes for CASSVATDPTGELFF.

This sequence joins TRBV29-1 and TRBJ2-4; 8 bases are a match to TRBD2. The CDR3 has 17 amino acids. After removal of 6 bases from V and 4 bases from J, the junction contained 17 bases not matched to a gene. Germline loops: CDR1 SQVTM, CDR2 ANQGSEA. This chain's CDR3 is CSVRPGGLHITKNIQYF. The CDR3 coding sequence is TGCAGCGTCCGCCCGGGGGGGCTTCATATCACAAAAAACATTCAGTACTTC.

This clone was counted once. The chain employs TRBV2 and TRBJ2-7, with 9 bases aligning to TRBD2. V lost 6 bases, J lost 3 bases, and 9 bases stayed unmatched. This CDR3 is 15 amino acids long. Germline V gene data show CDR1 as SNHLY and CDR2 as FYNNEI. The DNA for the CDR3 is TGTGCCAGCAGGCGGGGGGGAACAGGCGACTACGAGCAGTACTTC. Encoded protein: CASRRGGTGDYEQYF.

This chain joins TRBV6-1 and TRBJ2-5; D possibly corresponds to TRBD1 (5 bases). CDR3 length: 12 amino acids. The V gene's germline CDR1 is MNHNS and CDR2 SASEGT. Deletions cut 3 bases from V and 4 bases from J, with 6 bases between. CDR3 nucleotide sequence: TGTGCCAGCAGTGATACAGGAGAGACCCAGTACTTC. It translates to CASSDTGETQYF.

With respect to this clone: Only one base separates this from a far larger clonotype, so it likely reflects a read error. The genes are TRBV29-1 and TRBJ2-5; D is ambiguous. Germline V gives CDR1 SQVTM, CDR2 ANQGSEA. V lost 2 bases to trimming and J lost 2 bases, with 15 bases between them. This CDR3 comprises 15 residues. The CDR3 loop is CSVELSNGRQETQYF. The CDR3 DNA reads as TGCAGCGTTGAATTGTCTAACGGGCGGCAAGAGACCCAGTACTTC.

The rearrangement links TRBV27 to TRBJ1-1, with TRBD1 matching 7 bases. The CDR3 has 16 amino acids. V was pared by 8 bases and J by 4 bases, with 16 bases of the junction left unmatched. Germline assignment: CDR1 MNHEY and CDR2 SMNVEV (reference sequence). The CDR3, as DNA: TGTGCCAGCTCCCGTCTCGACAGGGCTCTCGCCACTGAAGCTTTCTTT. The encoded protein is CASSRLDRALATEAFF.

This chain joins TRBV4-2 and TRBJ1-5, with 7 bases aligning to TRBD1. Germline-derived CDR1 and CDR2 are LGHNA and YNFKEQ. The CDR3 has 14 amino acids. V was pared by 4 bases and J by 3 bases, with 3 bases of the junction left unmatched. CDR3 region: CASSPGTVNQPQHF. The CDR3 region has the DNA TGTGCCAGCAGCCCCGGGACAGTCAATCAGCCCCAGCATTTT.

The J gene is TRBJ2-4, the V gene TRBV11-2, with D possibly being TRBD1 (6 bases). Trimming left V 1 base short and J 0 bases short, with 10 bases between. This CDR3 has 16 amino acids. Germline V gene lookup returns CDR1 SGHAT and CDR2 FQNNGV. DNA for the CDR3: TGTGCCAGCAGCTTAGGGGGGCCTTCAGCCAAAAACATTCAGTACTTC. Translation gives CASSLGGPSAKNIQYF.

The CDR3, as DNA: TGTGCCAGCAGCCCCCAAAGGGGCCAGGACTCTGGCACAGATACGCAGTATTTT. Protein product: CASSPQRGQDSGTDTQYF. This sequence joins TRBV27 and TRBJ2-3; perhaps D is TRBD1 or TRBD2 (5 bases each). The CDR3 contains 18 residues. CDR1 and CDR2 (germline): MNHEY, SMNVEV (reference sequence). V shed 6 bases and J shed 1 base, with 23 bases lying between them.

This sequence joins TRBV9 and TRBJ2-2; 7 bases line up with TRBD2. CDR1 is SGDLS and CDR2 is YYNGEE in the germline V gene. Trimming at V came to 0 bases and at J to 5 bases, leaving 7 bases not matched to a gene. The CDR3 loop spans 16 amino acids. The CDR3 region is CASSVAGGGRTGELFF. CDR3 nucleotide sequence: TGTGCCAGCAGCGTAGCTGGGGGAGGGCGTACCGGGGAGCTGTTTTTT.